This TCR beta chain was observed in a study of T-cell reconstitution after alpha-beta-depleted transplantation in children (dated by TCRdb to 2016 to 2017). Background for the entire study: Using TCR repertoire profiling, the study quantitatively followed how T-cell immune reconstitution unfolded in children after TCRalphabeta/CD19-depleted allogeneic hematopoietic cell transplantation. What the authors observed across the whole study: Over the following months the frequencies of hyperexpanded clones went down, and after one year T-cell counts and TCRbeta diversity were mostly credited to newly produced T cells. The high TCRbeta diversity at day 60 in some patients was ascribed to recipient T cells and intrathymic progenitors that had survived conditioning. About two months after transplant, the apparently early recovery of alphabetaT-cell counts reportedly depended on just several hundred clones that had expanded rapidly and came from non-depleted graft cells.

This clonotype was counted a few times. This clone's antigen is unknown. There are no base qualities to consult, and no much larger clone falls within one base. To prepare the library, PCR was applied. Sequenced using an Illumina HiSeq 2500. TCR library preparation used molecular barcoding, with unique molecular identifiers applied to normalize quantification of the TCRbeta repertoire. Clones were called with MiXCR by TCRdb after fastp trimmed the public reads at Q25, and only in-frame beta chains were retained. Identical CDR3 protein sequences are pooled into one entry, listed with their most common genes and DNA. The sample has fewer than 550,000 distinct CDR3 sequences on record, 11% of them singletons. The ten biggest clones cover 12% to 15% of the sample. The sample's treatment or condition, from its label and the paper: allogeneic hematopoietic cell transplantation with graft depleted of TCRalphabeta T cells and CD19 B cells. TCRalphabeta/CD19-depleted allogeneic hematopoietic cell grafts were given to the transplant recipients, all of whom were children.

From the cysteine up to the phenylalanine, the CDR3 has a length of 13 residues. The CDR3 DNA has 39 bases and is translated from base 1. V is shortened by 6 bases, J by 2 bases, and the region joining them spans 12 bases. Taken from the germline V gene, the CDR1 and CDR2 loops are SQVTM and ANQGSEA. Sequencing used PBMCs, mostly from graft donor cells, obtained 180 days after TCRalphabeta/CD19-depleted stem cell transplant. The source is a female patient aged 2 to 10 who had a stem cell transplant for aplastic anemia, so the T cells may come from the graft donor. The rearranged chain carries TRBV29-1 and TRBJ2-3; possibly the D gene is TRBD1, per 6 matching bases. Here is the DNA: TGCAGCGTCGTGGACAGACCCACAGATACGCAGTATTTT. The translation is CSVVDRPTDTQYF.